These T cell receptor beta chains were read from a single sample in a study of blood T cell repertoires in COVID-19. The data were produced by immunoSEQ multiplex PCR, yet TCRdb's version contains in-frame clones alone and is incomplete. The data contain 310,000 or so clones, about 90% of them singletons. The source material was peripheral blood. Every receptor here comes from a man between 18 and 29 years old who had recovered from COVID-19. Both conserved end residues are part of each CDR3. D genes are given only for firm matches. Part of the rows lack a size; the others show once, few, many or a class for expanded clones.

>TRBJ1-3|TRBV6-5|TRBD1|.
CASSRQGFSGNTIYF
TGTGCCAGCAGTCGACAGGGCTTCTCTGGAAACACCATATATTTT
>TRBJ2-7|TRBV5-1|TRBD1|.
CASSLGGTGGSYEQYF
TGCGCCAGCAGCTTGGGAGGGACAGGGGGCTCCTACGAGCAGTACTTC
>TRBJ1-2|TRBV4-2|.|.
CASSQDTTPYYGYTF
TGTGCCAGCAGCCAAGATACTACACCTTACTATGGCTACACCTTC
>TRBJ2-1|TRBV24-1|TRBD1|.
CATSDPRQGADNEQFF
TGTGCCACCAGTGATCCAAGACAGGGGGCGGACAATGAGCAGTTCTTC
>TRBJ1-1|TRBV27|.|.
CASSWGVNTEAFF
TGTGCCAGCAGTTGGGGGGTGAACACTGAAGCTTTCTTT
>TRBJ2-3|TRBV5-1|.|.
CASSFSAKAADTQYF
TGCGCCAGCAGCTTTAGCGCGAAGGCAGCAGATACGCAGTATTTT
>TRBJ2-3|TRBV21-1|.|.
CASSKVNYDTDTQYF
TGTGCCAGCAGCAAAGTAAACTACGACACAGATACGCAGTATTTT
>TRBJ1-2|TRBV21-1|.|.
CASSKVGGRYGYTF
TGTGCCAGCAGCAAAGTGGGAGGGAGGTATGGCTACACCTTC
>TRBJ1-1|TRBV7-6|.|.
CASSFDTNTEAFF
TGTGCCAGCAGCTTTGACACGAACACTGAAGCTTTCTTT
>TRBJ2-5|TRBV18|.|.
CASSPSALGAQETQYF
TGTGCCAGCTCACCTTCAGCTCTGGGGGCTCAAGAGACCCAGTACTTC
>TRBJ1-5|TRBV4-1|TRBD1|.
CASSQEGQGGQPQHF
TGCGCCAGCAGCCAAGAAGGACAGGGTGGCCAGCCCCAGCATTTT
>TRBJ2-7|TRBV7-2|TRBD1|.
CASSDRQGAYEQYF
TGTGCCAGCAGCGATCGACAGGGCGCCTACGAGCAGTACTTC
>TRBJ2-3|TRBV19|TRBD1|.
CASSVGTGGDTQYF
TGTGCCAGTAGTGTCGGGACAGGGGGGGATACGCAGTATTTT
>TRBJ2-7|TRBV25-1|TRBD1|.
CASSENLPRGQGHYEQYF
TGTGCCAGCAGTGAAAATTTGCCGAGGGGACAGGGCCACTACGAGCAGTACTTC
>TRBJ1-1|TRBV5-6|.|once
CASSLFREGVRNTEAFF
TGTGCCAGCAGCTTGTTCCGGGAGGGTGTGAGAAACACTGAAGCTTTCTTT
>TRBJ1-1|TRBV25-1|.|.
CASSELRRGEAFF
TGTGCCAGCAGTGAATTAAGGAGGGGTGAAGCTTTCTTT
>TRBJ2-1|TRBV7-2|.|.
CASSTELQGNEQFF
TGTGCCAGCAGCACCGAACTACAGGGCAATGAGCAGTTCTTC
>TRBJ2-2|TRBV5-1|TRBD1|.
CASSFSGTANTGELFF
TGCGCCAGCAGCTTTTCCGGGACAGCCAACACCGGGGAGCTGTTTTTT
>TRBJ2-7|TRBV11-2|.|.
CASSLTQEGYEQYF
TGTGCCAGCAGCTTGACGCAGGAGGGATACGAGCAGTACTTC
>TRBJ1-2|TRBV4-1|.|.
CASSQRQEVNYGYTF
TGCGCCAGCAGCCAGAGACAGGAGGTTAACTATGGCTACACCTTC